The 11 T cell receptor beta chains listed next were all sequenced from one sample in a study of identical twins (dated by TCRdb to about 2016). The library was built by means of 5' RACE. Sequencing was carried out with an Illumina HiSeq 2000. The public reads were run again by TCRdb, first through fastp at Q25 and then through MiXCR, and only productive beta chains were kept. Rows matching on CDR3 protein sequence are summarized as one entry with the most common DNA and genes. In all, the sample holds approximately 600,000 distinct CDR3 sequences, and 9.6% of those were seen once. The ten largest account for around 3.1% of the sample. The same specimen was also included in a second study, on yellow fever vaccine responses in identical twins.

Sequencing input: PBMCs. These receptors all stem from a woman between 18 and 29 years old in good health.

This chain uses TRBV25-1 with TRBJ2-1; D uncertain. The CDR3 loop spans 14 amino acids. The ends were cut back, 1 base at V and 6 bases at J, with 10 bases in the middle. Looked up from germline, CDR1 is MGHDK and CDR2 is SYGVNS. The CDR3 is CASSESLKGNEQFF. The CDR3 DNA is TGTGCCAGCAGTGAATCGTTAAAGGGCAATGAGCAGTTCTTC.

This clonotype was counted between two and nine times. The chain carries TRBV5-1 and TRBJ2-7; D gene ambiguous. Trimming removed 0 bases at V and 3 bases at J, with 10 bases between. The CDR3 sequence is 14 residues long. Germline CDR1 reads SGHRS; CDR2 reads YFSETQ. In DNA, the CDR3 is TGCGCCAGCAGCTTGGACTCCCCAAACTACGAGCAGTACTTC. It is translated as CASSLDSPNYEQYF.

This clonotype has a handful of counts. The chain recombines TRBV2 with TRBJ2-2, with 7 positions matching TRBD2. The germline V gene encodes CDR1 SNHLY and CDR2 FYNNEI. V dropped 3 bases and J dropped 4; count of bases not matched to a gene: 5. The CDR3 is 15 amino acids. This CDR3 reads CASSDASGSTGELFF. CDR3 in DNA: TGTGCCAGCAGTGATGCTAGCGGTTCCACCGGGGAGCTGTTTTTT.

In its sample, this clonotype was seen a few times. The rearrangement uses TRBV7-2 and TRBJ2-4; 7 nucleotides align to TRBD1. The CDR3 is 16 amino acids. Germline CDR1 and CDR2: SGHTA and FQGNSA. V lost 5 bases and J lost 8; bases outside the gene matches: 15. In DNA, the CDR3 is TGTGCCAGCAGCCATAGTTCCCGACAGGGCATGGACATTCAGTACTTC. Residues: CASSHSSRQGMDIQYF.

The rearrangement links TRBV20-1 to TRBJ1-2; 10 bases line up with TRBD1. Losses at the gene ends were 3 bases for V and 10 bases for J; bases not matched to a gene: 5. Germline V gene sequence: CDR1 DFQATT, CDR2 SNEGSKA (reference sequence). There are 12 residues in the CDR3. DNA of the CDR3: TGCAGTGCTAGGACAGGGGGCGCATTCTACACCTTC. Amino acid sequence: CSARTGGAFYTF.

The J gene is TRBJ2-7, the V gene TRBV29-1, with 7 bases matching TRBD2. The germline CDR1 and CDR2 sequences are SQVTM and ANQGSEA. There are 14 residues in the CDR3. Trimming cost V 2 bases and J 3 bases; bases outside gene matches: 7. In DNA form, the CDR3 reads TGCAGCGTTGAACTGGCGGGAGAGGGCTACGAGCAGTACTTC. This encodes CSVELAGEGYEQYF.

V usage is TRBV5-5 and J usage is TRBJ2-1; D tentatively reads TRBD1 or TRBD2 (5 bases each). Between the trimmed V and J ends, which lost 4 bases and 3 bases, there was a span of 11 bases. Germline-derived CDR1 and CDR2 are SGHKS and YYEKEE (reference sequence). The length of the CDR3 is 14 residues. The CDR3: CASSTGTVYNEQFF. The CDR3, as DNA: TGTGCCAGCAGCACCGGGACCGTCTACAATGAGCAGTTCTTC.

This clonotype was detected many times. J is TRBJ2-2 and V is TRBV11-2; D unresolved. The ends were cut back, 1 base at V and 2 bases at J, with 17 bases in the middle. From germline, CDR1 is SGHAT and CDR2 FQNNGV. The length of the CDR3 is 18 residues. The CDR3 nucleotides read TGTGCCAGCAGCTTAGTTCTAGTTGGGTCGCAAAACACCGGGGAGCTGTTTTTT. This encodes CASSLVLVGSQNTGELFF.

This clonotype was counted a few times. The chain couples TRBV9 to TRBJ2-2; 11 nucleotides line up with TRBD1. The V and J ends lost 3 bases and 2 bases, in that order; junction bases with no gene match: 6. The CDR3 has 17 amino acids. Germline CDR1 is SGDLS and CDR2 is YYNGEE. CDR3 region: CASSDSGQGGNTGELFF. DNA of the CDR3: TGTGCCAGCAGCGATTCGGGACAGGGGGGAAACACCGGGGAGCTGTTTTTT.

V is TRBV12-3 or TRBV12-4 and J is TRBJ2-7; 7 nucleotides match TRBD1. After removal of 3 bases from V and 2 bases from J, the junction contained 7 bases not matched to a gene. This CDR3 is built from 15 residues. The CDR3 region is CASSFSSTGAYEQYF. In DNA, the CDR3 is TGTGCCAGCAGTTTTAGTAGTACAGGGGCCTACGAGCAGTACTTC.

This clonotype was observed a few times. The chain couples TRBV9 to TRBJ1-2; 8 nucleotides line up with TRBD1. Germline CDR1 and CDR2: SGDLS and YYNGEE. V lost 3 bases, J lost 4 bases, and 14 bases stayed unmatched. This CDR3 is built from 17 residues. CDR3 sequence reads: CASSAHKLDRAIYGYTF. The DNA for the CDR3 is TGTGCCAGCAGCGCCCACAAATTGGACAGGGCGATCTATGGCTACACCTTC. Supplemented by reference TRBV9 and TRBJ1-2, the full variable domain reads DSGVTQTPKHLITATGQRVTLRCSPRSGDLSVYWYQQSLDQGLQFLIQYYNGEERAKGNILERFSAQQFPDLHSELNLSSLELGDSALYFCASSAHKLDRAIYGYTFGSGTRLTVV.